A selection of T cell receptor beta chains follows, all from one sample in a study of T cell responses to AZD1222 COVID-19 vaccine. Repertoires were generated with immunoSEQ multiplex PCR, while TCRdb's copy carries only in-frame clones and drops some. Of about 180,000 clones detected, approximately 92% appear once; the ten largest clones hold 6% to 8%. The specimen was peripheral blood, collected on day 0 of AZD1222 vaccination. The source of these receptors is an adult in good health. Both conserved end residues are part of each CDR3. D genes are given only for firm matches. Part of the rows lack a size; the others show once, few, many or a class for expanded clones.

j_call clone_size d_call v_call cdr3_nt cdr3_aa
TRBJ1-1 NA NA TRBV20-1 TGCAGTGCTAAGACAAACACTGAAGCTTTCTTT CSAKTNTEAFF
TRBJ1-1 few TRBD1 TRBV9 TGTGCCAGCAGCGTGGGACAGGGGGCCACTGAAGCTTTCTTT CASSVGQGATEAFF
TRBJ2-7 NA NA TRBV7-4 TGTGCCAGCAGCTTAAGGGCAGGCCCGTACTTC CASSLRAGPYF
TRBJ2-3 NA TRBD2 TRBV24-1 TGTGCCACCACTGAACTAACCGGGACTAGGAGTTACACAGATACGCAGTATTTT CATTELTGTRSYTDTQYF
TRBJ2-5 NA NA TRBV6-5 TGTGCCAGCATGTGGTCCAGTCAAGGACAAGAGACCCAGTACTTC CASMWSSQGQETQYF
TRBJ1-4 NA NA TRBV3-1/TRBV3-2 TGTGCCAGCAGCCCCTGGGGGGTCGAAAAACTGTTTTTT CASSPWGVEKLFF
TRBJ1-1 few TRBD1 TRBV9 TGTGCCAGCAGCGCCGGACAGGTGTCCACTGAAGCTTTCTTT CASSAGQVSTEAFF
TRBJ2-7 NA TRBD1 TRBV5-4 TGTGCCAGCAGCCAGAAAACGACAGGGGGCACCTACGAGCAGTACTTC CASSQKTTGGTYEQYF
TRBJ2-1 NA NA TRBV5-6 TGTGCCAGCAGCTTTGGGCAGAACAATGAGCAGTTCTTC CASSFGQNNEQFF
TRBJ1-1 NA NA TRBV12-5 TGTGCTAGTGGTTGGGGGGGCGCCTCTCCTGCTGAAGCTTTCTTT CASGWGGASPAEAFF
TRBJ1-1 NA NA TRBV4-1 TGCGCCAGCAGCCAAGCAGGGGTCACTGAAGCTTTCTTT CASSQAGVTEAFF
TRBJ1-2 once TRBD1 TRBV5-6 TGTGCCAGCAGCCCGGGACAGGTGGGCTACACCTTC CASSPGQVGYTF
TRBJ1-2 NA TRBD1 TRBV3-1/TRBV3-2 TGTGCCAGCAGCCAAGATTTCCCGACTCCGATGGCCACACAGGGGGACTATGGCTACACCTTC CASSQDFPTPMATQGDYGYTF
TRBJ1-2 NA NA TRBV7-2 TGTGCCAGCAGCTTAGTAGGGGGAGGGAACTATGGCTACACCTTC CASSLVGGGNYGYTF
TRBJ1-2 NA NA TRBV7-3 TGTGCCAGCAGCTTAATGGGGGCGCCTGTCTATGGCTACACCTTC CASSLMGAPVYGYTF
TRBJ1-5 NA NA TRBV3-1/TRBV3-2 TGTGCCAGCAGCCACAGTATAGGCAATCAGCCCCAGCATTTT CASSHSIGNQPQHF
TRBJ2-7 once TRBD2 TRBV4-3 TGCGCCAGCAGCCAATCTGGGACTAGCGGGACCTACGAGCAGTACTTC CASSQSGTSGTYEQYF
TRBJ1-4 NA TRBD1 TRBV19 TGTGCCAGTAGTCGACAGGGACGAATAGAAAAACTGTTTTTT CASSRQGRIEKLFF
TRBJ2-3 NA NA TRBV14 TGTGCCAGCAGCCAAGATAGTAGCACAGATACGCAGTATTTT CASSQDSSTDTQYF
TRBJ2-2 NA TRBD2 TRBV3-1/TRBV3-2 TGTGCCAGCAGCCAAGATCTCCTAGCGGGGGTCACCGGGGAGCTGTTTTTT CASSQDLLAGVTGELFF
TRBJ2-3 NA TRBD2 TRBV11-2 TGTGCCAGCAGCTACAGGGGACTAGCGGGGGGGCCATTGTCAGATACGCAGTATTTT CASSYRGLAGGPLSDTQYF
TRBJ2-2 NA NA TRBV3-1/TRBV3-2 TGTGCCAGCAGCCTCCAATTCGGCGGCACCGGGGAGCTGTTTTTT CASSLQFGGTGELFF
TRBJ1-5 NA TRBD1 TRBV5-1 TGCGCCAGCAGCTTAGGGGGCTCCGGGGATCAGCCCCAGCATTTT CASSLGGSGDQPQHF
TRBJ2-3 few NA TRBV7-9 TGTGCCAGCAGCTTAACCGGGAGCCGCACAGATACGCAGTATTTT CASSLTGSRTDTQYF
TRBJ2-5 NA TRBD1 TRBV15 TGTGCCACCAGCAGAGGGACAGGGTTCGTCCAAGAGACCCAGTACTTC CATSRGTGFVQETQYF
TRBJ2-4 NA TRBD2 TRBV4-1 TGCGCCAGCAGCCAAGATAACTCGCGGGGGGGTTGGGAAAACATTCAGTACTTC CASSQDNSRGGWENIQYF
TRBJ1-1 NA NA TRBV6-5 TGTGCCAGCAGTTATTGGGGGGTATCGAACACTGAAGCTTTCTTT CASSYWGVSNTEAFF
TRBJ1-6 NA NA TRBV7-9 TGTGCCAGCAGCTTAGGTTCCGGGGGAAATTCACCCCTCCACTTT CASSLGSGGNSPLHF
TRBJ1-5 NA NA TRBV7-9 TGTGCCAGCAGCCCAGGGGACTCTTCCGAAACCCAGCATTTT CASSPGDSSETQHF
TRBJ1-6 NA TRBD1 TRBV5-1 TGCGCCAGCAGGGGACAGGGATCCAATTCACCCCTCCACTTT CASRGQGSNSPLHF
TRBJ1-1 NA TRBD1 TRBV4-1 TGCGCCAGCAGCCACGACAGGGCAAACACTGAAGCTTTCTTT CASSHDRANTEAFF
TRBJ2-2 NA NA TRBV4-1 TGCGCCAGCAGCCCTACGGAACTCGAGGGCACCGGGGAGCTGTTTTTT CASSPTELEGTGELFF